The 4 T cell receptor beta chains reported below all come from one sample, sequenced in a study of prognosis after radiotherapy for stage I lung cancer. The TCR beta CDR3 region was amplified from genomic DNA, with two rounds of multiplex PCR being used for the amplification. First-round PCR, the initial amplification, used primers specific to each TRBV and TRBJ gene. One entry per CDR3 protein results from TCRdb running MiXCR on the multiplex PCR reads. The data show roughly 30,000 distinct CDR3 sequences, over 45% seen once. Here the sequenced sample was PBMCs, taken before or after stereotactic body radiation therapy (not recorded which). Receptors were obtained from a donor aged 50 or older with non-small cell lung cancer.

This clonotype occurred many times. V gene TRBV20-1 combines with J gene TRBJ2-3, with 9 bases fitting TRBD2. The germline gives CDR1 DFQATT, CDR2 SNEGSKA (reference sequence). With V trimmed by 3 bases and J by 5 bases, 15 bases remained unmatched. The CDR3 length is 17 residues. DNA of the CDR3: TGCAGTGCTAGGGGTATCCGGGCGGGAGGGCCTCGAGATACGCAGTATTTT. Its protein is CSARGIRAGGPRDTQYF.

This clonotype was counted ten times or more. This rearrangement joins TRBV2 to TRBJ2-5, with unresolved D. The CDR3 spans 14 residues. The V and J ends lost 6 bases and 4 bases respectively, with 15 bases between them. The germline V gene encodes CDR1 SNHLY and CDR2 FYNNEI. The CDR3 sequence: CASRRPSGPETQYF. Here the CDR3 DNA reads TGTGCCAGCAGACGCCCGAGTGGGCCAGAGACCCAGTACTTC.

This sequence joins TRBV20-1 and TRBJ2-6; 8 positions agree with TRBD1. The CDR3 is 17 residues long. Trimming at V came to 0 bases and at J to 1 base, leaving 5 bases not matched to a gene. In germline, CDR1 is DFQATT, CDR2 SNEGSKA (reference sequence). The CDR3 DNA reads TGCAGTGCTAGAGAGGGACAGGTCTCGTCTGGGGCCAACGTCCTGACTTTC. It encodes CSAREGQVSSGANVLTF.

About this clonotype itself: Just one base apart from a much larger clone, this may be a read error. The chain couples TRBV27 to TRBJ1-1, with TRBD1 as a possible D gene (6 bases). CDR3 size: 15 residues. Germline V gene lookup returns CDR1 MNHEY and CDR2 SMNVEV (reference sequence). The CDR3 coding sequence is TGTGCCAGCAGTCCCGTCAGGTTTGGGGGCACTGAAGCTTTATTT. Translation: CASSPVRFGGTEALF.